A selection of T cell receptor beta chains follows, all from one sample in a study of T cell repertoires in cytomegalovirus infection. TCRdb reanalysed the reads using MiXCR and keeps one entry per CDR3 protein. Among just under 500,000 distinct CDR3 sequences, roughly a third were seen once, and the ten largest hold about a sixth. No antigen is known for these receptors. The specimen comprised cultured PBMCs, sampled from culture after CMV antigen stimulation. These receptors were collected from a human donor in good health (CMV status not recorded). Some clones in this sample may be carry-over from other donors' samples. Each CDR3 is given with its conserved first and last residue. A D gene is named only where the DNA matches it firmly. A clone size is listed for some rows: how often the clone was seen (once, few, many), or a class if it is expanded.

D gene: TRBD2
clone size: NA
V gene: TRBV29-1
J gene: TRBJ2-2
CDR3 protein: CSVREGLTLTGELFF
CDR3 DNA: TGCAGCGTAAGGGAGGGCCTGACTCTCACCGGGGAGCTGTTTTTT

D gene: NA
clone size: NA
V gene: TRBV7-9
J gene: TRBJ1-4
CDR3 protein: CASSMGPNEKLFF
CDR3 DNA: TGTGCCAGCAGCATGGGCCCCAATGAAAAACTGTTTTTT

D gene: NA
clone size: NA
V gene: TRBV19
J gene: TRBJ1-2
CDR3 protein: CASSMDRTYGYTF
CDR3 DNA: TGTGCCAGTAGTATGGACAGAACTTATGGCTACACCTTC

D gene: NA
clone size: NA
V gene: TRBV7-8
J gene: TRBJ2-7
CDR3 protein: CASSLAATNYEQYF
CDR3 DNA: TGTGCCAGCAGCTTAGCGGCCACCAACTACGAGCAGTACTTC

D gene: NA
clone size: few
V gene: TRBV7-2
J gene: TRBJ2-7
CDR3 protein: CASSPDRFYEQYF
CDR3 DNA: TGTGCCAGCAGCCCGGACAGATTCTACGAGCAGTACTTC

D gene: NA
clone size: many
V gene: TRBV7-2
J gene: TRBJ2-3
CDR3 protein: CASSSTLGRANTQYF
CDR3 DNA: TGTGCCAGCAGCTCAACCCTAGGACGGGCAAATACGCAGTATTTT

D gene: TRBD2
clone size: NA
V gene: TRBV28
J gene: TRBJ2-1
CDR3 protein: CASSPPPGLAGGRWYNEQFF
CDR3 DNA: TGTGCCAGCAGTCCACCACCGGGACTAGCGGGAGGCCGCTGGTACAATGAGCAGTTCTTC

D gene: NA
clone size: NA
V gene: TRBV4-1
J gene: TRBJ2-1
CDR3 protein: CASSQVDSWREPTYNEQFF
CDR3 DNA: TGCGCCAGCAGCCAAGTGGATAGCTGGAGAGAGCCCACCTACAATGAGCAGTTCTTC

D gene: NA
clone size: few
V gene: TRBV7-2
J gene: TRBJ2-3
CDR3 protein: CASSHTSRPGTTDTQYF
CDR3 DNA: TGTGCCAGCAGCCATACGTCAAGACCAGGAACCACAGATACGCAGTATTTT

D gene: TRBD1
clone size: NA
V gene: TRBV20-1
J gene: TRBJ1-5
CDR3 protein: CSAVQGAGNQPQHF
CDR3 DNA: TGCAGTGCTGTACAGGGGGCGGGAAATCAGCCCCAGCATTTT

D gene: NA
clone size: few
V gene: TRBV6-2/TRBV6-3
J gene: TRBJ2-1
CDR3 protein: CASSSTASIYNEQFF
CDR3 DNA: TGTGCCAGCAGTTCGACAGCAAGTATTTACAATGAGCAGTTCTTC

D gene: NA
clone size: many
V gene: TRBV20-1
J gene: TRBJ2-3
CDR3 protein: CSASLNPGTDTQYF
CDR3 DNA: TGCAGTGCTAGTCTCAATCCGGGCACAGATACGCAGTATTTT

D gene: TRBD1
clone size: NA
V gene: TRBV7-2
J gene: TRBJ1-1
CDR3 protein: CVSSPRQGMNTEAFF
CDR3 DNA: TGTGTCAGCAGCCCGAGACAGGGGATGAACACTGAAGCTTTCTTT

D gene: NA
clone size: few
V gene: TRBV7-2
J gene: TRBJ2-5
CDR3 protein: CASSLEISRETQYF
CDR3 DNA: TGTGCCAGCAGCTTAGAGATCAGCAGAGAGACCCAGTACTTC

D gene: TRBD1
clone size: NA
V gene: TRBV6-2/TRBV6-3
J gene: TRBJ1-2
CDR3 protein: CASRTQGVDYGYTF
CDR3 DNA: TGTGCCAGCAGGACACAGGGGGTCGACTATGGCTACACCTTC

D gene: TRBD2
clone size: NA
V gene: TRBV6-2/TRBV6-3
J gene: TRBJ2-5
CDR3 protein: CASSHQLRTSIETQYF
CDR3 DNA: TGTGCCAGCAGTCACCAACTCAGGACTAGTATCGAGACCCAGTACTTC

D gene: NA
clone size: NA
V gene: TRBV20-1
J gene: TRBJ2-3
CDR3 protein: CSARDTGLGMQYF
CDR3 DNA: TGCAGTGCTAGAGATACGGGCTTGGGTATGCAGTATTTT

D gene: TRBD1
clone size: few
V gene: TRBV19
J gene: TRBJ1-1
CDR3 protein: CASKAGTGFPMNTEAFF
CDR3 DNA: TGTGCCAGTAAGGCCGGGACAGGATTCCCTATGAACACTGAAGCTTTCTTT

D gene: NA
clone size: few
V gene: TRBV19
J gene: TRBJ2-6
CDR3 protein: CASSTESNVLTF
CDR3 DNA: TGTGCCAGTAGTACGGAGTCTAACGTCCTGACTTTC

D gene: NA
clone size: few
V gene: TRBV7-3
J gene: TRBJ2-1
CDR3 protein: CASSSAGRDNEQFF
CDR3 DNA: TGTGCCAGCAGCTCCGCTGGGCGGGATAACGAGCAGTTCTTC

D gene: NA
clone size: NA
V gene: TRBV14
J gene: TRBJ1-1
CDR3 protein: CASSRGDRTEAFF
CDR3 DNA: TGTGCCAGCAGCAGGGGGGATCGCACTGAAGCTTTCTTT

D gene: TRBD2
clone size: NA
V gene: TRBV11-3
J gene: TRBJ2-1
CDR3 protein: CASLGGTEPDSYNEQFF
CDR3 DNA: TGTGCCAGCTTGGGGGGGACGGAGCCAGACTCCTACAATGAGCAGTTCTTC

D gene: TRBD2
clone size: once
V gene: TRBV6-4
J gene: TRBJ2-3
CDR3 protein: CASSAEGLAGADTDTQYF
CDR3 DNA: TGTGCCAGCAGCGCGGAGGGACTAGCGGGAGCGGACACAGATACGCAGTATTTT

D gene: NA
clone size: few
V gene: TRBV7-9
J gene: TRBJ2-1
CDR3 protein: CASSFVYGTGEGVF
CDR3 DNA: TGTGCCAGCAGCTTTGTCTACGGGACCGGTGAGGGAGTCTTC

D gene: TRBD2
clone size: many
V gene: TRBV7-2
J gene: TRBJ2-1
CDR3 protein: CASSWVTTSVNNEQFF
CDR3 DNA: TGTGCCAGCAGCTGGGTCACGACTAGCGTAAACAATGAGCAGTTCTTC

D gene: TRBD2
clone size: NA
V gene: TRBV19
J gene: TRBJ2-5
CDR3 protein: CASTNSLAGVSKETQYF
CDR3 DNA: TGTGCCAGTACCAACTCGCTAGCGGGAGTTTCAAAAGAGACCCAGTACTTC

D gene: NA
clone size: NA
V gene: TRBV18
J gene: TRBJ2-1
CDR3 protein: CASSPRSANDEQFF
CDR3 DNA: TGTGCCAGCTCACCACGGTCGGCTAACGATGAGCAGTTCTTC

D gene: NA
clone size: few
V gene: TRBV11-2
J gene: TRBJ2-3
CDR3 protein: CASNNRDRADTQYF
CDR3 DNA: TGTGCCAGCAACAACCGGGACCGAGCAGATACGCAGTATTTT

D gene: TRBD2
clone size: few
V gene: TRBV7-8
J gene: TRBJ2-2
CDR3 protein: CAGSGRALSGELFF
CDR3 DNA: TGTGCCGGTAGCGGGAGGGCCCTGTCCGGGGAGCTGTTTTTT

D gene: TRBD1
clone size: NA
V gene: TRBV29-1
J gene: TRBJ1-2
CDR3 protein: CSVRDRGNYGYTF
CDR3 DNA: TGCAGCGTCCGGGACAGGGGGAACTATGGCTACACCTTC

D gene: TRBD2
clone size: NA
V gene: TRBV28
J gene: TRBJ2-7
CDR3 protein: CASSLASSGRIGEQYF
CDR3 DNA: TGTGCCAGCAGCCTAGCTTCTAGCGGGAGAATTGGCGAGCAGTACTTC

D gene: TRBD1
clone size: few
V gene: TRBV19
J gene: TRBJ1-5
CDR3 protein: CASMGWTGPLLNQPQHF
CDR3 DNA: TGTGCCAGTATGGGATGGACAGGGCCTCTGCTGAATCAGCCCCAGCATTTT

D gene: TRBD1
clone size: NA
V gene: TRBV6-2/TRBV6-3
J gene: TRBJ2-2
CDR3 protein: CASNHKQGQVGELFF
CDR3 DNA: TGTGCCAGCAACCACAAACAGGGGCAAGTCGGGGAGCTGTTTTTT

D gene: NA
clone size: NA
V gene: TRBV27
J gene: TRBJ1-2
CDR3 protein: CASSLQGHDGYTF
CDR3 DNA: TGTGCCAGCAGTCTACAGGGTCATGATGGCTACACCTTC

D gene: TRBD2
clone size: few
V gene: TRBV12-3/TRBV12-4
J gene: TRBJ2-5
CDR3 protein: CASSLMGLAGGPLEKTQYF
CDR3 DNA: TGTGCCAGCAGCTTAATGGGACTAGCGGGAGGCCCACTGGAGAAGACCCAGTACTTC

D gene: TRBD2
clone size: many
V gene: TRBV7-9
J gene: TRBJ2-5
CDR3 protein: CASSHGLAGGGPETQYF
CDR3 DNA: TGTGCCAGCAGCCACGGACTAGCGGGAGGGGGGCCGGAGACCCAGTACTTC

D gene: TRBD1
clone size: NA
V gene: TRBV4-1
J gene: TRBJ2-1
CDR3 protein: CASSQEGTGDNEQFF
CDR3 DNA: TGTGCCAGCAGCCAAGAGGGAACAGGGGATAATGAGCAGTTCTTC

D gene: NA
clone size: NA
V gene: TRBV10-3
J gene: TRBJ1-1
CDR3 protein: CAISEPPGRGAAEAFF
CDR3 DNA: TGTGCCATCAGTGAGCCCCCAGGGAGGGGAGCCGCTGAAGCTTTCTTT

D gene: NA
clone size: NA
V gene: TRBV12-3/TRBV12-4
J gene: TRBJ2-1
CDR3 protein: CASSNQGLNEQFF
CDR3 DNA: TGTGCCAGCAGTAACCAGGGTCTCAATGAGCAGTTCTTC

D gene: NA
clone size: NA
V gene: TRBV7-6
J gene: TRBJ2-1
CDR3 protein: CASSSWGNEQFF
CDR3 DNA: TGTGCCAGCAGCTCCTGGGGCAATGAGCAGTTCTTC

D gene: NA
clone size: NA
V gene: TRBV5-4
J gene: TRBJ2-5
CDR3 protein: CASSFDRFQETQYF
CDR3 DNA: TGTGCCAGCAGCTTCGACAGGTTTCAAGAGACCCAGTACTTC

D gene: NA
clone size: NA
V gene: TRBV19
J gene: TRBJ1-4
CDR3 protein: CASSPVTSGEKLFF
CDR3 DNA: TGTGCCAGTAGCCCTGTCACCTCTGGGGAAAAACTGTTTTTT

D gene: NA
clone size: NA
V gene: TRBV5-5
J gene: TRBJ1-2
CDR3 protein: CASSFIQGGLGGYTF
CDR3 DNA: TGTGCCAGCAGCTTTATACAGGGTGGACTGGGGGGCTACACCTTC

D gene: NA
clone size: NA
V gene: TRBV4-3
J gene: TRBJ2-5
CDR3 protein: CASSQDKDLAQYF
CDR3 DNA: TGCGCCAGCAGCCAAGATAAAGACCTGGCCCAGTACTTC

D gene: TRBD1
clone size: NA
V gene: TRBV19
J gene: TRBJ1-4
CDR3 protein: CASGTGTANEKLFF
CDR3 DNA: TGTGCCAGCGGAACAGGGACAGCTAATGAAAAACTGTTTTTT

D gene: NA
clone size: once
V gene: TRBV6-5
J gene: TRBJ2-5
CDR3 protein: CASRELGAQETQYF
CDR3 DNA: TGTGCCAGCAGGGAACTAGGGGCTCAAGAGACCCAGTACTTC

D gene: NA
clone size: NA
V gene: TRBV28
J gene: TRBJ2-3
CDR3 protein: CASSFVRLVGADTQYF
CDR3 DNA: TGTGCCAGCAGCTTCGTGAGACTAGTGGGGGCAGATACGCAGTATTTT

D gene: NA
clone size: NA
V gene: TRBV12-3/TRBV12-4
J gene: TRBJ1-2
CDR3 protein: CASRSQGFYGYTF
CDR3 DNA: TGTGCCAGCAGATCACAGGGTTTCTATGGCTACACCTTC

D gene: NA
clone size: few
V gene: TRBV6-6
J gene: TRBJ2-5
CDR3 protein: CASTLQGRQETQYF
CDR3 DNA: TGTGCCAGCACCCTACAAGGCCGTCAAGAGACCCAGTACTTC

D gene: TRBD2
clone size: few
V gene: TRBV12-3/TRBV12-4
J gene: TRBJ2-1
CDR3 protein: CASSLMTSGYNEQFF
CDR3 DNA: TGTGCCAGCAGTTTAATGACTAGCGGATACAATGAGCAGTTCTTC

D gene: NA
clone size: NA
V gene: TRBV20-1
J gene: TRBJ1-1
CDR3 protein: CSALAAQIYTEAFF
CDR3 DNA: TGCAGTGCGTTAGCGGCCCAGATCTACACTGAAGCTTTCTTT

D gene: NA
clone size: NA
V gene: TRBV7-3
J gene: TRBJ1-2
CDR3 protein: CASSRLVGYTF
CDR3 DNA: TGTGCCAGCAGTCGACTGGTTGGCTACACCTTC

D gene: TRBD2
clone size: NA
V gene: TRBV5-1
J gene: TRBJ2-7
CDR3 protein: CASSLVSGRAGEQYF
CDR3 DNA: TGCGCCAGCAGCTTGGTTAGCGGGAGGGCCGGGGAGCAGTACTTC

D gene: NA
clone size: NA
V gene: TRBV19
J gene: TRBJ2-1
CDR3 protein: CASSNPGAYNEQFF
CDR3 DNA: TGTGCCAGTAGTAACCCAGGGGCCTACAATGAGCAGTTCTTC

D gene: TRBD2
clone size: many
V gene: TRBV7-8
J gene: TRBJ2-5
CDR3 protein: CASRRLAETQYF
CDR3 DNA: TGTGCCAGCAGACGACTAGCGGAGACCCAGTACTTC

D gene: NA
clone size: few
V gene: TRBV12-3/TRBV12-4
J gene: TRBJ1-1
CDR3 protein: CASSLAGHKGATEAFF
CDR3 DNA: TGTGCCAGCAGTTTAGCGGGGCACAAGGGAGCCACTGAAGCTTTCTTT

D gene: TRBD2
clone size: NA
V gene: TRBV11-2
J gene: TRBJ2-5
CDR3 protein: CASSPQWEGRGETQYF
CDR3 DNA: TGTGCCAGCAGCCCACAGTGGGAGGGCCGAGGGGAGACCCAGTACTTC